This T cell receptor beta chain derives from a study of tumor-infiltrating lymphocytes in primary liver carcinoma. For each extraction, RNA and DNA were obtained together from about 21-30 mg of unsorted bulk tissue. Primary liver carcinoma, confirmed by histopathology, was surgically resected. The patients lived with chronic HBV infection and had not yet received any treatment. This CDR3 has 14 residues. Germline loops: CDR1 WSHSY, CDR2 SAAADI. The V and J ends lost 8 bases and 4 bases, in that order; junction bases with no gene match: 2. Synthesis of TCR beta cDNA was carried out from around 540 ng total RNA with a constant-region primer. Three nested multiplex PCR rounds of slightly modified ARM-PCR generated TCR beta libraries. The first two PCR rounds used TRBV1-TRBV30 primers with a Cbeta primer, roughly 10 cycles each. A single record per CDR3 protein comes from TCRdb applying MiXCR to the multiplex PCR reads. The profile shows 40,000 or so distinct CDR3 sequences, 75% of them singletons.

This clonotype was detected once. The CDR3 does not end in the conserved phenylalanine or tryptophan, so this is likely a read error. The clonotype originates from a man aged 40-50 years with primary liver carcinoma and hepatitis B virus infection. The chain uses TRBV10-2 and TRBJ2-5; TRBD2 matches 15 bases. The specimen was tumor-adjacent normal liver tissue. DNA for the CDR3: TGCGCCAGCCGGGGACTAGCGGGAGGAGAGACCCAGTACTTG. It translates to CASRGLAGGETQYL.